These 21 T cell receptor beta chains were sequenced from one sample in a study of cytomegalovirus exposure and HLA in healthy donors. This PCR relied on a set of 60 Vbeta primers and 13 Jbeta primers. Profiling relied on immunoSEQ multiplex PCR, and the TCRdb table lists in-frame clones only, not all of them. The sample has about 140,000 clones, roughly 80% seen once; the top ten hold roughly 4%. Sequencing used PBMCs. The origin of the receptors is a woman between 40 and 50 years old in good health and CMV-seropositive.

This clone came up once. The CDR3 reads CASSETPTGAKQYF. The CDR3 coding sequence is TGCGCCAGCAGTGAGACTCCGACAGGGGCTAAGCAGTACTTC. The chain employs TRBV10-2 and TRBJ2-7; TRBD1 matches 8 bases. J lost 8 bases, V lost 2 bases, and 8 bases had no gene match. Germline CDR1 is WSHSY and CDR2 is SAAADI. The CDR3 is 14 amino acids.

The chain carries TRBV5-5 and TRBJ1-1, with 10 bases fitting TRBD1. The germline gives CDR1 SGHKS, CDR2 YYEKEE (reference sequence). J was trimmed by 5 bases and V by 4 bases; bases with no gene match: 8. CDR3 length equals 15 residues. The CDR3 spells CASSPGDRGRTEAFF. The DNA for the CDR3 is TGTGCCAGCAGCCCCGGTGACAGGGGGCGAACTGAAGCTTTCTTT.

The chain links TRBV6-1 to TRBJ2-7; 8 nucleotides agree with TRBD1. V was clipped by 7 bases and J by 2 bases; unmatched bases: 7. Germline CDR1 and CDR2: MNHNS and SASEGT. CDR3 size: 14 residues. The CDR3 region is CASKVPGQAYEQYF. The CDR3, as DNA: TGTGCCAGCAAAGTCCCGGGACAGGCCTACGAGCAGTACTTC.

In this sample, this clone turned up a few times. In nucleotides, the CDR3 is TGTGCCAGCTCACCTTATGCGACAGCGAACACTGAAGCTTTCTTT. It yields the protein CASSPYATANTEAFF. This sequence joins TRBV18 and TRBJ1-1; TRBD1 might be the D (5 bases). Per germline, CDR1 KGHSH and CDR2 LQKENI. This CDR3 contains 15 residues. The V gene lost 3 bases and the J gene lost 1 base, with 12 bases spanning the gap.

The chain joins TRBV5-1 to TRBJ2-1; TRBD1 matches 7 bases. The CDR3 spans 15 residues. Germline CDR1 reads SGHRS; CDR2 reads YFSETQ. Losses at the gene ends were 8 bases for V and 1 base for J; bases not matched to a gene: 9. CDR3 residues: CASQDGTESYNEQFF. The CDR3 region has the DNA TGCGCCAGTCAAGACGGGACAGAGTCCTACAATGAGCAGTTCTTC.

This chain uses TRBV29-1 with TRBJ2-3; weak D call: TRBD2 (6 bases). The CDR3 contains 12 residues. Trimming pared 2 bases from V and 6 bases from J, leaving 9 bases between. Germline CDR1 SQVTM, CDR2 ANQGSEA. As DNA, the CDR3 is TGCAGCGTTGAAACAGGAGGGGATACGCAGTATTTT. This encodes CSVETGGDTQYF.

V and J are TRBV9 and TRBJ1-4; a possible D gene is TRBD1 (6 bases). Germline lookup yields CDR1 SGDLS and CDR2 YYNGEE. The CDR3 loop spans 13 amino acids. Trimming left V 7 bases short and J 8 bases short, with 15 bases between. CDR3 amino acids: CASGGSGDEKLFF. CDR3 DNA: TGTGCCAGCGGGGGCTCTGGAGACGAAAAACTGTTTTTT.

The chain is built from TRBV28 and TRBJ2-7; D gene ambiguous. From germline, CDR1 is MDHEN and CDR2 SYDVKM. The length of the CDR3 is 14 residues. Trimming shortened V by 2 bases and J by 7 bases, and 15 bases separated the two germline ends. The CDR3 bases are TGTGCCAGCAGTTTACAGGTCCCGACGTGGGAGCAGTACTTC. It encodes CASSLQVPTWEQYF.

This clone was observed a handful of times. The chain links TRBV30 to TRBJ2-5; D unresolved. Germline assignment: CDR1 GTSNPN and CDR2 SVGIG (reference sequence). The CDR3 runs to 14 residues. Between the trimmed V and J ends, which lost 4 bases and 4 bases, there was a span of 16 bases. CDR3 coding DNA: TGTGCCTGGAAGAGTATCCTAGGCCCAGAGACCCAGTACTTC. It yields the protein CAWKSILGPETQYF.

The chain links TRBV28 to TRBJ1-1, with D possibly matching TRBD1 (6 bases). The CDR3 runs to 14 residues. Germline CDR1 reads MDHEN; CDR2 reads SYDVKM. V was clipped by 8 bases and J by 1 base, with 14 bases between them. CDR3 residues: CASGPDRWNTEAFF. In DNA form, the CDR3 reads TGTGCCAGCGGGCCCGACAGGTGGAACACTGAAGCTTTCTTT.

The V and J genes are TRBV9 and TRBJ2-7; 10 bases match TRBD2. Germline CDR1 reads SGDLS; CDR2 reads YYNGEE. The CDR3 has 15 amino acids. With 4 bases clipped from V and 4 bases from J, the junction kept 8 bases outside the gene matches. The CDR3 reads CASSPAGTSDYEQYF. The CDR3 bases are TGTGCCAGCAGCCCCGCCGGGACTAGCGATTACGAGCAGTACTTC.

This clone was counted only a few times. This chain joins TRBV30 and TRBJ1-3; 8 nucleotides line up with TRBD1. Germline V lookup: CDR1 GTSNPN, CDR2 SVGIG (reference sequence). This CDR3 comprises 15 residues. The V segment lost 2 bases and the J segment 0 bases; nucleotides outside the gene matches: 3. CDR3 DNA sequence: TGTGCCTGGAGTCGGGACAGGACCTCTGGAAACACCATATATTTT. Its protein product is CAWSRDRTSGNTIYF.

Only one count was recorded for this clone. The genes are TRBV5-1 and TRBJ1-1; D remains ambiguous. Trimming left V 2 bases short and J 0 bases short, with 11 bases between. The germline V gene encodes CDR1 SGHRS and CDR2 YFSETQ. This CDR3 is built from 15 residues. The CDR3: CASSFSGHLNTEAFF. The DNA for the CDR3 is TGCGCCAGCAGCTTTAGCGGGCATTTGAACACTGAAGCTTTCTTT.

Only a few counts were recorded for this clone. V and J are TRBV7-9 and TRBJ1-4; D is unresolved. The CDR3 has 12 amino acids. CDR1 SEHNR and CDR2 FQNEAQ come from the germline V gene (reference sequence). V was clipped by 4 bases and J by 13 bases, with 13 bases between them. The CDR3 is CASSSVVRGLFF. In nucleotides, the CDR3 is TGTGCCAGCAGCTCCGTGGTACGGGGACTGTTTTTT.

The chain carries TRBV9 and TRBJ2-1; TRBD2 is a possible D gene (5 bases). CDR3 size: 15 residues. V lost 0 bases and J lost 6, with 13 bases in between. The germline CDR1 and CDR2 sequences are SGDLS and YYNGEE. The CDR3 DNA reads as TGTGCCAGCAGCGTAGGCGGGCTTAACTCCAATGAGCAGTTCTTC. As protein: CASSVGGLNSNEQFF.

This clone was detected a few times. V gene TRBV6-5 combines with J gene TRBJ1-2, with D possibly matching TRBD1 (6 bases). Per germline, CDR1 MNHEY and CDR2 SVGAGI. This CDR3 is built from 13 residues. Between the trimmed V and J ends, which lost 10 bases and 6 bases, there was a span of 18 bases. The CDR3 spells CAINPGTIDGYTF. CDR3 sequence (DNA): TGTGCCATCAATCCCGGGACAATCGATGGCTACACCTTC.

This clone was observed once. The V and J genes are TRBV7-2 and TRBJ2-5, with 13 positions matching TRBD2. Germline V lookup: CDR1 SGHTA, CDR2 FQGNSA. This CDR3 region has 17 residues. The V and J ends lost 1 base and 4 bases, in that order; junction bases with no gene match: 6. CDR3 sequence reads: CASSLGVTSGGAETQYF. CDR3 DNA sequence: TGTGCCAGCAGCTTAGGAGTTACTAGCGGGGGGGCAGAGACCCAGTACTTC.

The chain carries TRBV28 and TRBJ2-3; D remains ambiguous. The CDR3 spans 12 residues. Between the trimmed V and J ends, which lost 7 bases and 4 bases, there was a span of 9 bases. Germline V lookup: CDR1 MDHEN, CDR2 SYDVKM. This chain's CDR3 is CASIKSPDTQYF. As DNA, the CDR3 is TGTGCCAGCATTAAATCTCCAGATACGCAGTATTTT.

Points on this clone: One end of the junction does not line up with germline, which may come from a read error. V usage is TRBV7-9 and J usage is TRBJ1-4, with unresolved D. Germline V gene data show CDR1 as SEHNR and CDR2 as FQNEAQ (reference sequence). The CDR3 has 14 residues. The CDR3 here is CSSSSDGWREKLFF. The CDR3 bases are TGTTCCAGCAGCTCAGACGGATGGAGAGAAAAACTGTTTTTT. Variable domain in full (rest from reference TRBV7-9 and TRBJ1-4): DTGVSQNPRHKITKRGQNVTFRCDPISEHNRLYWYRQTLGQGPEFLTYFQNEAQLEKSRLLSDRFSAERPKGSFSTLEIQRTEQGDSAMYLCSSSSDGWREKLFFGSGTQLSVL.

The rearrangement links TRBV30 to TRBJ2-2; TRBD1 is a possible D gene (5 bases). Germline CDR1 reads GTSNPN; CDR2 reads SVGIG (reference sequence). V was shortened by 5 bases and J by 2 bases, with 6 bases between the two germline ends. The CDR3 sequence is 12 residues long. The DNA of the CDR3 is TGTGCCTGGGGACACAACACCGGGGAGCTGTTTTTT. This gives the protein CAWGHNTGELFF. Drawing the rest from reference TRBV30 and TRBJ2-2, the complete variable domain is SQTIHQWPATLVQPVGSPLSLECTVEGTSNPNLYWYRQAAGRGLQLLFYSVGIGQISSEVPQNLSASRPQDRQFILSSKKLLLSDSGFYLCAWGHNTGELFFGEGSRLTVL.

The genes are TRBV4-1 and TRBJ2-5; D uncertain. CDR3 size: 14 residues. Germline V CDR1 and CDR2: MGHRA, YSYEKL. V was shortened by 0 bases and J by 0 bases, with 5 bases between the two germline ends. The CDR3 DNA reads TGCGCCAGCAGCCAAGATATCGACCAAGAGACCCAGTACTTC. Its translation: CASSQDIDQETQYF.